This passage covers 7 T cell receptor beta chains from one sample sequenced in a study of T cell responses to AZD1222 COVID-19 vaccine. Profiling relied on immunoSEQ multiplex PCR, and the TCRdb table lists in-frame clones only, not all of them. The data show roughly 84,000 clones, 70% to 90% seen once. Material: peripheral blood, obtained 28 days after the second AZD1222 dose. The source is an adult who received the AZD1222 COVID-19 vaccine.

CDR3 residues: CASRLPGTVTNEQFF. The CDR3 DNA sequence: TGTGCCAGCAGACTACCGGGGACAGTTACTAATGAGCAGTTCTTC. The genes are TRBV11-2 and TRBJ2-1; 7 positions match TRBD1. Germline CDR1 reads SGHAT; CDR2 reads FQNNGV. V was pared by 6 bases and J by 7 bases, with 12 bases of the junction left unmatched. The CDR3 totals 15 residues. Full variable domain (outside the CDR3, taken from reference TRBV11-2 and TRBJ2-1): EAGVAQSPRYKIIEKRQSVAFWCNPISGHATLYWYQQILGQGPKLLIQFQNNGVVDDSQLPKDRFSAERLKGVDSTLKIQPAKLEDSAVYLCASRLPGTVTNEQFFGPGTRLTVL.

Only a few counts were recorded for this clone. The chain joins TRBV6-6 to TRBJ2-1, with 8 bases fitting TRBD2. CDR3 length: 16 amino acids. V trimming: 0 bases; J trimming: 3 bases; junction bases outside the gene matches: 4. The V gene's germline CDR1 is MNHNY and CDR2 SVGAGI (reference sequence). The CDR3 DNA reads TGTGCCAGCAGTTACTCTGGCGGGGGGATCTACAATGAGCAGTTCTTC. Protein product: CASSYSGGGIYNEQFF.

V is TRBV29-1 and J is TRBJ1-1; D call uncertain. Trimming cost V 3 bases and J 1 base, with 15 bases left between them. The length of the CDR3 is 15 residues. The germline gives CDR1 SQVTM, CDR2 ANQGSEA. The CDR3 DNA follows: TGCAGCGTTGACCGAGGAGGTGTTTCGAACACTGAAGCTTTCTTT. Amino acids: CSVDRGGVSNTEAFF.

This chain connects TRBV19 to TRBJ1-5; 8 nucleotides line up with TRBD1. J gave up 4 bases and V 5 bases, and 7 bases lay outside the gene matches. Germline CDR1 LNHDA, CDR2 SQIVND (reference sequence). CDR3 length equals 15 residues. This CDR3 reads CASSPRTGFNQPQHF. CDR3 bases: TGTGCCAGTAGTCCGCGGACAGGGTTTAATCAGCCCCAGCATTTT.

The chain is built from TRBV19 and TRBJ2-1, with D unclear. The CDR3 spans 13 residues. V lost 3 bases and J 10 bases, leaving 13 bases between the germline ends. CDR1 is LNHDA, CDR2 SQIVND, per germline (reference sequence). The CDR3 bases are TGTGCCAGTAGTATTGGGTTGGATCAAGAGCAGTTCTTC. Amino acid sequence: CASSIGLDQEQFF.

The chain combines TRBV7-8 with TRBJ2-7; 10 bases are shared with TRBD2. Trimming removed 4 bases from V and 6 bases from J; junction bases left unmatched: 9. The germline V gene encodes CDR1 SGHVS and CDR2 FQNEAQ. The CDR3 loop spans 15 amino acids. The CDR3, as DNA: TGTGCCAGCAGCTACTCTAGCGGGAGTCCCCCCGAGCAGTACTTC. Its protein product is CASSYSSGSPPEQYF.

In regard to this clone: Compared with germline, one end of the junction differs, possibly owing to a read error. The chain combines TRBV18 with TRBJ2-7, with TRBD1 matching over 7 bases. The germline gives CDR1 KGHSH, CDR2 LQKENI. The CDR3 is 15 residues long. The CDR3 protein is CASSLYPGQPYGQYF. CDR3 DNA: TGTGCCAGCTCACTGTACCCGGGACAGCCCTACGGGCAGTACTTC.